This TCR beta chain was profiled in a study of cytomegalovirus exposure and HLA in healthy donors. About the study: A previous analysis identified fewer than 130 million unique TCR beta sequences derived from 180 million or so T cells.

The PCR employed 60 Vbeta primers together with 13 Jbeta primers. Sequencing was performed with immunoSEQ multiplex PCR; in TCRdb, only in-frame clones are kept and a portion is missing. The data hold approximately 160,000 clones, with around 65% observed a single time. Trimming stripped 4 bases from V and 6 bases from J, with 17 bases between. This CDR3 has 15 amino acids. CDR1 and CDR2 from the germline V gene are SGHKS and YYEKEE (reference sequence). The sequenced sample consisted of PBMCs. The receptor comes from a woman aged 40 to 49 in good health and CMV-seropositive. This rearrangement joins TRBV5-5 to TRBJ1-5; the D is unclear. Written as DNA, the CDR3 is TGTGCCAGCAGCGCCACCCCCGGGGTGACTCAGCCCCAGCATTTT. Amino acid sequence: CASSATPGVTQPQHF.